This T cell receptor (beta chain) was recovered during a study of T cell responses to AZD1222 COVID-19 vaccine. Study in general: Some second doses came at about 4 weeks and others at about 12 weeks; these were pooled.

With regard to this clone: The target antigen is unknown.

Whole-study results and caveats: Spike-wide vaccine-associated CD4 TCRs dominated at 160-218 and 743-854.

This CDR3 region has 13 residues. V trimming: 2 bases; J trimming: 6 bases; junction bases outside the gene matches: 0. Germline CDR1 MGHRA, CDR2 YSYEKL. Assay used: immunoSEQ multiplex PCR; TCRdb lists only in-frame clones, some missing. The sample includes about 190,000 clones, roughly 90% of them seen just once. The chain couples TRBV4-1 to TRBJ2-1, with 8 bases aligning to TRBD1. This sample comprised peripheral blood, obtained on day 0 of AZD1222 vaccination. This clonotype was sampled from an adult in good health. CDR3 amino acids: CASSQTGGNEQFF. In DNA, the CDR3 is TGCGCCAGCAGCCAAACAGGGGGCAATGAGCAGTTCTTC.